This T cell receptor (beta chain) appears in the sequencing data of a study of CD8 T cells in ankylosing spondylitis. Points from the study as a whole: Disease-linked clones bore a CD8+ phenotype and were relatively rare in peripheral blood. A motif of under 10 highly homologous TCR beta variants was seen as apparently characteristic of ankylosing spondylitis blood.

This clonotype has at least ten counts. No antigen is known for it. Quantitative molecular-barcoded 5'-RACE generated the TCR beta libraries. TCRdb itself ran the 5' RACE reads through MiXCR, one entry per CDR3 protein. The table has a few hundred thousand distinct CDR3 sequences, less than 10% seen once. V lost 2 bases and J 6 bases, leaving 9 bases between the germline ends. Looked up from germline, CDR1 is SGHRS and CDR2 is YFSETQ. The CDR3 is 13 amino acids. The chain carries TRBV5-1 and TRBJ2-4, with D possibly being TRBD1 or TRBD2 (5 bases each). The clonotype originates from a male donor with ankylosing spondylitis. The source material was blood, either unsorted or a sorted T cell fraction (not recorded which). The CDR3 sequence is CASSFRDANIQYF. CDR3 in DNA: TGCGCCAGCAGCTTCCGGGACGCAAACATTCAGTACTTC.